This T cell receptor (beta chain) is drawn from a study of blood T cells in healthy people across ages (dated by TCRdb to between 2014 and 2017). Turning to the overall study: In model experiments, template switching captured roughly one uniquely barcoded TCR beta cDNA molecule for every two T cells. Using deep sequencing normalized with unique cDNA molecular identifiers, the study measured how TCR beta repertoire diversity changes with age. Donors were grouped into four age groups: young (average roughly 16 years), middle-aged (less than 40), aged (roughly 62) and long-lived (around 80). To avoid experimental bias, donors of different ages were spread randomly across the sequencing lanes. Using the same blood draw, the study looked at two additional independent replicas of 1 million unique cDNA reads for two donors, one aged 18 to 30 and the other aged 80 or older.

This clonotype was picked up a small number of times. Its antigen specificity is not known. No quality values exist for individual bases; no much larger clone is one base distant. Systemically healthy Caucasian individuals from Russia, 35 to 40 in total and aged about 6 to 95 years, were included as donors. Ten milliliters of peripheral blood were drawn from each donor into EDTA-treated Vacutainer tubes. Ficoll-Paque density-gradient centrifugation was used to isolate PBMCs, with at least 6.5 million obtained per sample. Trizol reagent was used to extract total RNA from PBMCs, with at least 5.5 micrograms per sample. For every donor, an aliquot of PBMCs went through flow cytometry to measure the percentages of naive CD45RAhigh/CD27high T cells. Overall results and qualifications from the work: Total diversity estimates from one million sequenced T cells were considered lower bounds and underestimates. Observed TCR beta diversity correlated strongly with the percentage of naive T cells measured by flow cytometry. Bulk unsorted PBMC profiling prevented conclusive comparison of naive and antigen-experienced compartments. Observed TCR beta diversity per million T cells fell roughly linearly with age, and a significant reduction was already apparent by age about 43. Compared with the aged group, more naive CD4+ T cells, fewer expanded clones and increased TCR diversity were shown by the long-lived group, suggesting age selection. Because the CMV infection status of the donors was unknown, age-related changes in expanded clonotypes may potentially have been confounded.

The CDR3 sequence holds 15 residues, the cysteine and phenylalanine included. Solely the CDR3 DNA is kept, with 45 bases framed from the first base. V loses 2 bases, J loses 6 bases, and the germline ends lie 11 bases apart. The germline V gene provides CDR1 MNHEY and CDR2 SVGAGI. The library was prepared using 5' RACE. TCRdb shows the sequencer as Illumina HiSeq 2500. A second PCR of 7 to 11 cycles was performed with a sample-barcoded 5' primer and a J-beta primer mix. Each TCR beta cDNA molecule received a unique molecular identifier from a template-switch 5' adaptor carrying 12 random nucleotides. Each sample yielded at least 2.5 million CDR3-containing paired-end reads. First-strand cDNA was synthesized from all RNA with the Mint cDNA synthesis kit, primed by a TRBC-specific oligonucleotide. Following uracil-DNA glycosylase treatment, all cDNA underwent a first 18-cycle PCR with the universal primers M1SS and BC2_uni_R. As for the original processing: For normalization, 1 million high-quality reads were randomly selected from each sample, with every read carrying a distinct molecular identifier. Instead of being binned into consensus sequences, reads that shared molecular identifiers were thrown out. MiTCR, run with a Q25 quality threshold and the strictest error-elimination algorithm, handled CDR3 identification, clonotype clustering and error correction. Lower-bound total TCR beta diversity was estimated with a nonparametric unseen species model using Euler transformation. The raw public reads went through TCRdb reprocessing: fastp at Q25, MiXCR clone calling, in-frame beta chains kept. CDR3 protein sequences are deduplicated, and each keeps its most common genes and DNA. These V and J calls derive from TCRdb rather than the authors' analysis. The sample contains 800,000 to 1,000,000 distinct CDR3 sequences, around 48% of them found a single time. The ten biggest clones cover around an eighth of the sample.

The receptor's source is a man aged 25 to 40 in good health. Sequenced: blood. The rearranged segments are TRBV6-5 and TRBJ1-6; a tentative D call is TRBD1 (6 bases match). For the CDR3, the sequence is CASSYGAGVNSPLHF. The nucleotide sequence is given as TGTGCCAGCAGTTACGGTGCAGGGGTTAATTCACCCCTCCACTTT.